This entry is about one TCR beta chain. It lacks a known antigen. Qualities for individual bases were not recorded, and no much larger clone is one base off. The data were obtained in a study of identical twins (dated by TCRdb to between 2015 and 2016). Concerning the study at large: To test whether fetal clonotypes persist, the study used deep sequencing on TCR alpha and beta repertoires from monozygotic twins, unrelated adults of various ages, and cord blood. To rule out contamination, the twin experiments were replicated at different times with different library preparation protocols.

Every donor was a healthy Caucasian. The twin cohort consisted of three pairs of female monozygotic twins, all aged about 18 to 30 years. CD4+ and CD8+ T cell populations were isolated with positive isolation kits from Invitrogen. Library construction relied on 5' RACE. Sequencing instrument: Illumina HiSeq 2000. Template switching added a universal primer binding site, and the final cDNA carried a unique molecular identifier that allowed TCR cDNA molecules to be counted accurately. Specific primers in the conserved constant-segment region were used to synthesize first-strand cDNA for TCR alpha and beta chains. To control for contamination, every cDNA library was double barcoded, receiving both a SMART-Mk sample barcode and Illumina barcodes. TruSeq adapter sequences and Illumina sample barcodes were added in two successive PCR steps. Sequencing of the TCR alpha and beta cDNA libraries was done on the Illumina HiSeq platform using custom primers. Per the source publication's procedure: MiGEC processed the raw reads to extract unique molecular identifiers, while MiXCR was used to determine the CDR3 positions. For each individual, recombination models were inferred using an EM algorithm with the repgenHMM and IGoR tools. Shared clonotype analysis was performed with the tcR package in R, normalizing sharing by the product of cloneset sizes. To study raw recombination free of thymic and clonal selection effects, out-of-frame nonproductive sequences were analyzed. TCRdb itself trimmed the public reads at Q25 with fastp, ran MiXCR and retained productive beta chains. Merged by CDR3 protein, the rows form single entries marked with the most common genes and DNA. TCRdb's processing, not the authors', yielded these V and J calls. This sample lists 500,000 to 550,000 distinct CDR3 sequences; 22% were detected once. The ten largest clones represent 0.91% of the sample.

Overall study results and their limits: Out-of-frame TCR alpha sequences shared between twins showed an excess of low generation-probability sequences compared with coincidental sharing between unrelated individuals. Because the same donors could not be followed over many years, the conclusions relied on cross-sectional statistical analysis. Out-of-frame TCR alpha sharing in monozygotic twins was systematically underestimated by recombination models, whereas sharing between unrelated individuals was in agreement with the recombination models. Zero-insertion analyses could be partly confounded by invariant T cells such as MAIT and iNKT, although diverse VJ usage argued against such confounding for most clonotypes. In beta out-of-frame sequences, excess twin sharing was weaker, because having fewer shared sequences lowered the signal-to-noise ratio. Fewer insertions were carried by abundant cord blood beta clonotypes; a weaker similar trend was observed in young adult naive repertoires, while no such trend was observed in memory repertoires.

The data also belong to a second study, concerning T cells expressing NK-cell markers. That second report states: In sorted CD3+CD56+NKG2C+, CD3+CD56+NKG2C- and CD3+CD56-NKG2C+ T-cell subsets from 7 or 8 donors, TCR beta-chain repertoires were profiled. Of the eight sequenced donors, seven were found to be HCMV-seropositive and one was found to be HCMV-seronegative. In several experiments an anti-gammadeltaTCR antibody was added to restrict sorting to alphabetaTCR-expressing T cells. In a handful of donors, the dominant CD3+CD56+NKG2C+ clonotypes were found to rank among the top 10 CD8+ clonotypes and to make up about 1.0-7.0% of CD8+ T cells. Those dominant clonotypes were again the most abundant among CD3+CD56-NKG2C+ cells in four donors, at about 25-65%. Whether the expanded NKG2C-expressing T cell clones were specific for HCMV antigens remained unclear. The study sequenced eight donors, all healthy volunteers chosen at random: three men and five women. A commercial ELISA kit detecting HCMV-specific IgG in serum was used to determine HCMV serostatus. MIGEC was used to demultiplex reads and group the reads by UMI, and MiTCR was used to assemble and quantify clonotypes. To exclude erroneous sequences, only TCR cDNA sequences supported by at least two reads were retained. The tcR package was used for downstream repertoire analysis, with clonotypes matched between fractions based on CDR3 nucleotide sequence plus V segment. VDJmatch was used to annotate antigen specificity against VDJdb, with one amino acid substitution allowed in CDR3.

Sample: CD4+ T cells sorted from blood. This clonotype was obtained from a woman aged 18-35 years in good health.

The nucleotide sequence is given as TGTGCCATCAGCCTCGAACTAGCGGGGGGCGAGGATGAGCAGTTCTTC. Its protein product is CAISLELAGGEDEQFF. The sequence joins TRBV10-3 to TRBJ2-1; 12 of the junction bases match TRBD2. For this chain, trimming is 6 bases at the V end and 8 bases at the J end, and the number of junction bases without a gene match is 11. The CDR3 runs 16 amino acids, cysteine and phenylalanine included. Only the CDR3 DNA stays, 48 bases, in frame from base 1. CDR1 is given as ENHRY and CDR2 as SYGVKD, both from the germline V gene.